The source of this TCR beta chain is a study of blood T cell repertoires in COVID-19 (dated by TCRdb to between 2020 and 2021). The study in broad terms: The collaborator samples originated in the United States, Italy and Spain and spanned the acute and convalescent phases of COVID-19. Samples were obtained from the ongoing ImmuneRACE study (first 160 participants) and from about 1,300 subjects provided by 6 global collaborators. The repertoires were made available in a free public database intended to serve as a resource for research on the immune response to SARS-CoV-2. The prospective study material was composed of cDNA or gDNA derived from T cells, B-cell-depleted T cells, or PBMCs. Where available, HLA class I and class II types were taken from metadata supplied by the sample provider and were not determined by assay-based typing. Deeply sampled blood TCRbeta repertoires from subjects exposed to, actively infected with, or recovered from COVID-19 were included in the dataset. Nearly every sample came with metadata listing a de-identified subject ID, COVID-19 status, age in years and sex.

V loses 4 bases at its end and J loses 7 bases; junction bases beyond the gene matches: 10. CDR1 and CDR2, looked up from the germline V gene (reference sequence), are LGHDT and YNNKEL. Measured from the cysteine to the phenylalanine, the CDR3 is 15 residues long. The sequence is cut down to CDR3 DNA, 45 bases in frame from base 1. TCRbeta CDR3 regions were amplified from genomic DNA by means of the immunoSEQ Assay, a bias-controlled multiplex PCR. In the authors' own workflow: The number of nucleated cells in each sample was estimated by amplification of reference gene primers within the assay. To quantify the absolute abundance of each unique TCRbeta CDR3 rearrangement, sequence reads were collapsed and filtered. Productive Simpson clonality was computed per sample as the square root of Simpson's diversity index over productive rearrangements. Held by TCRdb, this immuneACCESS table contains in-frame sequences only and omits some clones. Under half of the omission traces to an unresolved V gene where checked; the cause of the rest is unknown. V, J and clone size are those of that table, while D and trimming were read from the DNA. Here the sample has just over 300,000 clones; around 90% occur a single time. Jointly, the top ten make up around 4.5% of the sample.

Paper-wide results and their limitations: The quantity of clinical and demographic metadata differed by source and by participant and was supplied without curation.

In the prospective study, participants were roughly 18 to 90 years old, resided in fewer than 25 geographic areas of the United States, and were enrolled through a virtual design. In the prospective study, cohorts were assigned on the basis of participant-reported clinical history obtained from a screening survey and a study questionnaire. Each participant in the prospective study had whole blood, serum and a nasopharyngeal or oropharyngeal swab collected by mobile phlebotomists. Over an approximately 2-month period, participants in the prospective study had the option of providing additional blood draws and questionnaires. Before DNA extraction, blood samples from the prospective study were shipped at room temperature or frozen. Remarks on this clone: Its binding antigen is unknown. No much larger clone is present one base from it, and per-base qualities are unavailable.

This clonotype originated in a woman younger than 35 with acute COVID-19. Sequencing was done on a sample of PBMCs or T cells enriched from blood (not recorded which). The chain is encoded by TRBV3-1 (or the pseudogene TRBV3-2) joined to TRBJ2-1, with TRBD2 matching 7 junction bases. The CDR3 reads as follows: CASSRVARERNEQFF. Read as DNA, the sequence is TGTGCCAGCAGCCGGGTGGCGCGGGAGAGGAATGAGCAGTTCTTC.